These 15 T cell receptor beta chains were sequenced from one sample in a study of blood T cell repertoires in COVID-19. The data were produced by immunoSEQ multiplex PCR, yet TCRdb's version contains in-frame clones alone and is incomplete. Of roughly 40,000 clones in the sample, almost 90% were seen once. Sequenced: peripheral blood. The receptor source for this set is a man aged 65 to 79 with acute or convalescent COVID-19.

In its sample, this clone was seen once. This chain connects TRBV7-9 to TRBJ1-2, with D hard to call. Trimming removed 5 bases at V and 4 bases at J, with 14 bases between. This CDR3 comprises 14 residues. Germline CDR1 SEHNR, CDR2 FQNEAQ (reference sequence). The CDR3 here is CASSPIQASYGYTF. CDR3 in DNA: TGTGCCAGCAGCCCCATCCAGGCGAGCTATGGCTACACCTTC.

This chain joins TRBV19 and TRBJ1-2, with 9 bases aligning to TRBD1. CDR1 LNHDA and CDR2 SQIVND come from the germline V gene (reference sequence). CDR3 size: 15 residues. V dropped 3 bases and J dropped 6; count of bases not matched to a gene: 8. The CDR3 loop is CASSIRVTGGNGYTF. CDR3 nucleotide sequence: TGTGCCAGTAGTATCCGTGTCACAGGGGGCAATGGCTACACCTTC.

The rearrangement links TRBV16 to TRBJ1-5; D is uncertain. V was cut by 4 bases and J by 1 base, with 5 bases left in between. The CDR3 length is 13 residues. Germline values: CDR1 KGHSY, CDR2 FQNENV. The chain's CDR3 is CASSLQSNQPQHF. In nucleotides, the CDR3 is TGTGCCAGCAGCCTACAGAGCAATCAGCCCCAGCATTTT.

The chain uses TRBV10-3 and TRBJ2-7, with 9 bases aligning to TRBD1. The J segment lost 3 bases and the V segment lost 8 bases, leaving 8 bases of the junction unmatched. The CDR3 totals 14 residues. Per germline, CDR1 ENHRY and CDR2 SYGVKD. The CDR3 DNA follows: TGTGCCATCGGGTCCGGGACAGGGCACTACGAGCAGTACTTC. Translating gives CAIGSGTGHYEQYF.

This chain links TRBV18 with TRBJ1-2, with 9 bases aligning to TRBD1. This CDR3 is 12 amino acids long. Germline V CDR1 and CDR2: KGHSH, LQKENI. V shed 6 bases and J 10 bases; nucleotides not matched to a gene: 6. This chain's CDR3 is CASSLQGADYTF. CDR3 nucleotides: TGTGCCAGCTCGCTACAGGGGGCGGACTACACCTTC.

The gene calls are TRBV7-8 and TRBJ2-7; maybe TRBD1 (8 bases). From germline, CDR1 is SGHVS and CDR2 FQNEAQ. There are 14 residues in the CDR3. V shed 5 bases and J shed 3 bases, with 14 bases lying between them. CDR3 loop: CASSLSGTGYEQYF. The CDR3 nucleotides are TGTGCCAGCAGCCTGAGCGGGACAGGCTACGAGCAGTACTTC.

The rearrangement links TRBV11-3 to TRBJ2-5, with TRBD1 matching 7 bases. From germline, CDR1 is SGHNT and CDR2 YENEEA. The CDR3 runs to 16 residues. V dropped 2 bases and J dropped 1; count of bases not matched to a gene: 7. As DNA, the CDR3 is TGTGCCAGCAGCTTAACCCCAGGGGGATCCCAAGAGACCCAGTACTTC. Its protein is CASSLTPGGSQETQYF.

The CDR3 DNA reads as TGCGCCAGCAGCTTGGGTCCAGGGATCATGAACACTGAAGCTTTCTTT. Translation: CASSLGPGIMNTEAFF. The chain joins TRBV5-1 to TRBJ1-1; perhaps TRBD1 as D (5 bases). Trimming stripped 0 bases from V and 0 bases from J, with 12 bases between. Germline CDR1 is SGHRS and CDR2 is YFSETQ. The CDR3 loop spans 16 amino acids.

V gene TRBV15 combines with J gene TRBJ2-1; TRBD2 aligns across 13 bases. J gave up 0 bases and V 5 bases, and 4 bases lay outside the gene matches. CDR1 and CDR2 (germline): LNHNV, YYDKDF (reference sequence). The CDR3 has 17 amino acids. For the CDR3, the DNA is TGTGCCACCAGCCGGACTAGCGGGAGCCTCTCCTACAATGAGCAGTTCTTC. Translation gives CATSRTSGSLSYNEQFF.

The V gene is TRBV28, the J gene TRBJ2-7; 9 nucleotides align to TRBD1. Per germline, CDR1 MDHEN and CDR2 SYDVKM. J gave up 4 bases and V 3 bases, and 4 bases lay outside the gene matches. The CDR3 runs to 14 residues. The CDR3 DNA reads TGTGCCAGCAGTTTGAGACAGGGGGGTTACGAGCAGTACTTC. Translation gives CASSLRQGGYEQYF.

V is TRBV19 and J is TRBJ1-5; the D is unclear. With 3 bases removed from V and 5 bases from J, the gap between germline ends came to 14 bases. The CDR3 covers 15 residues. Germline V gene data show CDR1 as LNHDA and CDR2 as SQIVND (reference sequence). This chain's CDR3 is CASSIGGNDYQPQHF. The CDR3 region has the DNA TGTGCCAGTAGTATTGGAGGGAATGATTATCAGCCCCAGCATTTT.

This chain links TRBV6-2 or TRBV6-3 with TRBJ1-5; no reliable D call. V was pared by 0 bases and J by 5 bases, with 8 bases between. This CDR3 has 14 amino acids. The germline V gene encodes CDR1 MNHEY and CDR2 SVGEGT. The CDR3 DNA is TGTGCCAGCAGTTACTCGGGCAGTCATCAGCCCCAGCATTTT. It encodes CASSYSGSHQPQHF.

The chain has TRBV4-3 and TRBJ1-5, with D uncertain. Looked up from germline, CDR1 is LGHNA and CDR2 is YSLEER. Trimming removed 0 bases at V and 4 bases at J, with 19 bases between. The CDR3 totals 18 residues. In DNA, the CDR3 is TGCGCCAGCAGCCAAGATTGGGAGGGTTTGAAGAGGAATCAGCCCCAGCATTTT. It yields the protein CASSQDWEGLKRNQPQHF.

The genes are TRBV7-8 and TRBJ1-2; D remains ambiguous. Germline V gene lookup returns CDR1 SGHVS and CDR2 FQNEAQ. CDR3 length: 13 residues. Trimming took off 3 bases at V and 5 bases at J, with 10 bases between the two ends. This CDR3 is CASSFEGQYGYTF. Written as DNA, the CDR3 is TGTGCCAGCAGCTTTGAGGGCCAATATGGCTACACCTTC.

V and J are TRBV7-2 and TRBJ2-4; 9 nucleotides line up with TRBD2. CDR3 length: 16 amino acids. CDR1 is SGHTA and CDR2 is FQGNSA in the germline V gene. The V gene end was trimmed by 1 base and the J gene end by 7 bases; junction bases not matched to a gene: 8. Written as DNA, the CDR3 is TGTGCCAGCAGCTTAGAGTTCGGCGGGAGGGGGAACATTCAGTACTTC. Residues: CASSLEFGGRGNIQYF.